This record looks at one T cell receptor beta chain sequence and its context. This entry belongs to a study of T cell changes during pregnancy in multiple sclerosis. Sequenced by immunoSEQ multiplex PCR; TCRdb stores in-frame clones only, minus some. This table holds roughly 85,000 clones, just over 90% found once. V was cut by 1 base and J by 4 bases, with 8 bases left in between. The CDR3 length is 13 residues. Germline CDR1 and CDR2: LNHDA and SQIVND (reference sequence). The chain employs TRBV19 and TRBJ2-7; possibly TRBD1 for D (5 bases). Specimen: peripheral blood, collected in the first trimester of pregnancy. The TCR was taken from a female donor with multiple sclerosis, enrolled in a pregnancy study. The CDR3 here is CASSIADRYEQYF. The CDR3 DNA is TGTGCCAGTAGTATAGCCGACAGATACGAGCAGTACTTC.